The text below deals with one TCR beta chain. Its target is not known. Method: immunoSEQ multiplex PCR; TCRdb's copy keeps in-frame clones and lacks some. Altogether around 150,000 clones are present, under 85% being singletons, with the ten largest covering roughly 10%. Relapse was seen in all patients after autologous stem cell transplantation, and brentuximab vedotin exposure was variable. Germline assignment: CDR1 SGHRS and CDR2 YFSETQ. The V end lost 2 bases, the J end lost 1 base, and 12 bases lay between the germline ends. The CDR3 is 15 amino acids. This entry belongs to a study of PD-1 blockade in classical Hodgkin lymphoma. Study conclusions and caveats: Causes of the repertoire differences remain undefined, possibly disease activity or prior therapy.

The genes are TRBV5-1 and TRBJ2-5; TRBD2 is a possible D gene (7 bases). The receptor's source is a human donor with classical Hodgkin lymphoma. The source material was peripheral blood mononuclear cells (PBMCs), sampled before the second cycle of nivolumab. The CDR3 sequence: CASSLGGGSQETQYF. The CDR3 DNA is TGCGCCAGCAGCTTAGGGGGGGGATCCCAAGAGACCCAGTACTTC.